This TCR beta chain was captured in a study of blood T cell repertoires in COVID-19 (TCRdb year 2020). As for the study more broadly: Samples covering the acute and convalescent phases of COVID-19 were provided by collaborators in the United States, Italy and Spain. The prospective study material was composed of cDNA or gDNA derived from T cells, B-cell-depleted T cells, or PBMCs. The samples were drawn from the first 160 participants of the ongoing ImmuneRACE study and from 950 to 1,500 subjects provided by 6 global collaborators. The repertoires were released in a freely available public database meant as a resource for research on the immune response to SARS-CoV-2. Deeply sampled blood TCRbeta repertoires from subjects exposed to, actively infected with, or recovered from COVID-19 were included in the dataset. The sample metadata nearly always contained a de-identified subject ID, COVID-19 status, age in years and sex. Where available, HLA class I and class II types were obtained from metadata supplied by the sample provider rather than from assay-based typing.

What the authors observed across the whole study: The quantity of clinical and demographic metadata differed by source and by participant and was supplied without curation.

The immunoSEQ Assay, a bias-controlled multiplex PCR, was used to amplify TCRbeta CDR3 regions from genomic DNA. On the authors' methods: Nucleated cell counts per sample were estimated from amplification of reference gene primers within the assay. Sequence reads were collapsed and filtered to measure the absolute abundance of every unique TCRbeta CDR3 rearrangement. For each sample, productive Simpson clonality was calculated as the square root of Simpson's diversity index across productive rearrangements. This is the immuneACCESS table as TCRdb keeps it, with only in-frame sequences that have V and J called. A part of the clones is gone; compared with another copy, unresolved V genes explain less than half, and the rest is unexplained. From that table come the V and J calls and clone size; the DNA was used to work out D and trimming. This sample comprises about 140,000 clones, approximately 83% of them detected only once. Clones ranked in the top ten supply 3.5% to 4.5% of the sample.

Worth noting for this clone: The specificity of this receptor is unknown. The record has no base qualities; no much larger clone is one base away.

Whole blood was collected in K2EDTA tubes by collaborating institutions according to the institutions' own protocols. Collaborator samples were shipped for TCRbeta analysis as frozen whole blood, isolated PBMCs, or DNA extracted from either sample type. From the cysteine up to the phenylalanine, the CDR3 has a length of 13 residues. Just the 39-base CDR3 DNA is kept, in frame starting at base 1. The germline V gene (reference sequence) yields GTSNPN for CDR1 and SVGIG for CDR2. The trim is 2 bases for V and 3 bases for J, with a gap of 8 bases between the germline ends. The source is a woman aged 55-75 years with acute or convalescent COVID-19. Sample: peripheral blood. The chain is made from TRBV30 and TRBJ1-5, with a tentative D gene TRBD1 over 5 matching bases. The bases read TGTGCCTGGAGTCGACAGATCAATCAGCCCCAGCATTTT. This codes for CAWSRQINQPQHF.